The 15 T cell receptor beta chains below come from one sample, sequenced in a study of shared clonotypes between healthy human individuals. Clones were sequenced by immunoSEQ multiplex PCR, and TCRdb holds only the in-frame ones, with some missing. The sample holds around 1,000,000 clones, 60% to 80% seen once. What was sequenced was memory CD4+ T cells from PBMCs. Subset in this sample: CD45RA-negative fraction. These receptor sequences come from a man aged 18 to 30 in good health. Some clones in this sample may be carry-over from other donors' samples.

The chain combines TRBV2 with TRBJ1-5; 9 bases are a match to TRBD1. V trimming: 6 bases; J trimming: 2 bases; junction bases outside the gene matches: 5. The CDR3 has 15 residues. Looked up from germline, CDR1 is SNHLY and CDR2 is FYNNEI. CDR3 sequence reads: CASRITGGGNQPQHF. Here the CDR3 DNA reads TGTGCCAGCAGGATAACAGGGGGCGGCAATCAGCCCCAGCATTTT.

The count of this clone is one. DNA of the CDR3: TGTGCCAGCAGCCCCGTTAGGGCCTATGGCTACACCTTC. This codes for CASSPVRAYGYTF. J is TRBJ1-2 and V is TRBV6-5; D call uncertain. V dropped 6 bases and J dropped 4 bases, with 12 bases sitting between them. This CDR3 is built from 13 residues. The germline V gene has CDR1 MNHEY and CDR2 SVGAGI.

Comments on this clone: A junction end diverges from the germline sequence, so it may reflect a read error. The V call is TRBV15, the J call TRBJ1-2, with D possibly TRBD1 on 5 matching bases. CDR3 length equals 13 residues. Germline V gene lookup returns CDR1 LNHNV and CDR2 YYDKDF (reference sequence). CDR3 nucleotide sequence: TGTGCCACCAGTCCTCCGGGACGTTATGGCCACACCTTC. Residues: CATSPPGRYGHTF.

About this clone: This CDR3 is also generated by other DNA sequences in the sample. The chain couples TRBV5-1 to TRBJ1-5; unclear D gene. Germline CDR1 reads SGHRS; CDR2 reads YFSETQ. The CDR3 has 15 residues. The germline V and J ends were trimmed by 0 bases and 1 base, with 8 bases remaining between them. The DNA of the CDR3 is TGCGCCAGCAGCTTGGGGGGTAGCAGCAATCAGCCCCAGCATTTT. Translating gives CASSLGGSSNQPQHF.

The CDR3 protein is CASSLRQGGGYTF. The CDR3 coding sequence is TGTGCCAGCAGCTTACGACAGGGCGGCGGCTACACCTTC. The chain combines TRBV7-2 with TRBJ1-2; the match to TRBD1 covers 7 bases. Germline loops: CDR1 SGHTA, CDR2 FQGNSA. The CDR3 loop spans 13 amino acids. The junction had 5 bases not matched to a gene; V was cut back by 2 bases and J by 8 bases.

V is TRBV27 and J is TRBJ2-7; 8 bases map to TRBD1. Per germline, CDR1 MNHEY and CDR2 SMNVEV (reference sequence). The CDR3 contains 13 residues. The chain's CDR3 is CATRDRNSYEQYF. Written as DNA, the CDR3 is TGTGCTACCCGGGACAGGAACTCCTACGAGCAGTACTTC.

This chain connects TRBV18 to TRBJ2-5, with 7 bases identical to TRBD2. Per the germline V gene, CDR1 is KGHSH and CDR2 is LQKENI. V dropped 0 bases and J dropped 5; count of bases not matched to a gene: 15. The CDR3 extends over 18 amino acids. Here the CDR3 reads CASSPPGRFAGALETQYF. CDR3 nucleotide sequence: TGTGCCAGCTCACCACCCGGGAGATTCGCGGGAGCCTTGGAGACCCAGTACTTC. Full variable domain (outside the CDR3, taken from reference TRBV18 and TRBJ2-5): NAGVMQNPRHLVRRRGQEARLRCSPMKGHSHVYWYRQLPEEGLKFMVYLQKENIIDESGMPKERFSAEFPKEGPSILRIQQVVRGDSAAYFCASSPPGRFAGALETQYFGPGTRLLVL.

The V call is TRBV10-3, the J call TRBJ2-3; TRBD1 or TRBD2 may be the D gene (5 bases each). The V end lost 8 bases, the J end lost 5 bases, and 11 bases lay between the germline ends. The germline V gene encodes CDR1 ENHRY and CDR2 SYGVKD. The CDR3 length is 12 residues. CDR3 loop: CAIGTGKDTQYF. The CDR3 DNA reads as TGTGCCATCGGGACGGGCAAAGATACGCAGTATTTT.

This chain links TRBV29-1 with TRBJ2-7, with TRBD2 matching 9 bases. The V gene end was trimmed by 4 bases and the J gene end by 4 bases; junction bases not matched to a gene: 5. In germline, CDR1 is SQVTM, CDR2 ANQGSEA. The CDR3 is 13 residues long. The CDR3: CSVVASGTYEQYF. For the CDR3, the DNA is TGCAGCGTTGTGGCTAGCGGGACGTACGAGCAGTACTTC.

The chain carries TRBV9 and TRBJ2-1; weak D call: TRBD2 (6 bases). The germline gives CDR1 SGDLS, CDR2 YYNGEE. The V and J ends lost 7 bases and 10 bases respectively, with 15 bases between them. The CDR3 loop spans 12 amino acids. CDR3 loop: CASRILAREQFF. CDR3 in DNA: TGTGCCAGCCGGATACTAGCTCGGGAGCAGTTCTTC.

J is TRBJ2-1 and V is TRBV6-1; 13 nucleotides align to TRBD2. Germline V lookup: CDR1 MNHNS, CDR2 SASEGT. J was trimmed by 9 bases and V by 3 bases; bases with no gene match: 5. The CDR3 is made up of 15 amino acids. The CDR3 DNA sequence: TGTGCCAGCAGTGAGGGACTAGCGGGATTAGTTGAGCAGTTCTTC. This gives the protein CASSEGLAGLVEQFF.

The V call is TRBV7-2, the J call TRBJ1-5; 7 bases map to TRBD1. The trim removed 5 bases at V and 2 bases at J, leaving 18 bases unmatched. Germline CDR1 and CDR2: SGHTA and FQGNSA. The CDR3 spans 19 residues. DNA for the CDR3: TGTGCCAGCAGCACTGCGCATGCGAGGGGGCGTAAGGGCAATCAGCCCCAGCATTTT. Amino acids: CASSTAHARGRKGNQPQHF.

This rearrangement joins TRBV30 to TRBJ1-4; 7 nucleotides agree with TRBD1. J gave up 6 bases and V 4 bases, and 14 bases lay outside the gene matches. Germline V gene sequence: CDR1 GTSNPN, CDR2 SVGIG (reference sequence). This CDR3 is built from 16 residues. The CDR3 region has the DNA TGTGCCTGGAAGTTCGCAGGGGGTAGTCAAGATGAAAAACTGTTTTTT. This codes for CAWKFAGGSQDEKLFF. The variable domain in full, completed from reference TRBV30 and TRBJ1-4, reads SQTIHQWPATLVQPVGSPLSLECTVEGTSNPNLYWYRQAAGRGLQLLFYSVGIGQISSEVPQNLSASRPQDRQFILSSKKLLLSDSGFYLCAWKFAGGSQDEKLFFGSGTQLSVL.

As regards this clone: The same CDR3 arises from other DNA sequences in this sample as well. This rearrangement joins TRBV7-2 to TRBJ1-4; D gene ambiguous. V lost 3 bases, J lost 0 bases, and 5 bases lay in between. Germline CDR1 and CDR2: SGHTA and FQGNSA. The CDR3 has 14 residues. CDR3 in DNA: TGTGCCAGCAGCTTGTCTTCAACTAATGAAAAACTGTTTTTT. Protein product: CASSLSSTNEKLFF. The entire variable domain, with the rest obtained from reference TRBV7-2 and TRBJ1-4, is as follows: GAGVSQSPSNKVTEKGKDVELRCDPISGHTALYWYRQSLGQGLEFLIYFQGNSAPDKSGLPSDRFSAERTGGSVSTLTIQRTQQEDSAVYLCASSLSSTNEKLFFGSGTQLSVL.

This clone was seen a single time. Other DNA sequences within the sample encode an identical CDR3. The gene calls are TRBV28 and TRBJ2-5; possibly TRBD1 for D (6 bases). Germline V gene lookup returns CDR1 MDHEN and CDR2 SYDVKM. This CDR3 comprises 13 residues. V lost 6 bases and J 5 bases, leaving 13 bases between the germline ends. CDR3 in amino acids: CASRPQGRETQYF. CDR3 sequence (DNA): TGTGCCAGCAGACCACAGGGACGGGAGACCCAGTACTTC. The full variable domain, with the rest looked up from reference TRBV28 and TRBJ2-5, is DVKVTQSSRYLVKRTGEKVFLECVQDMDHENMFWYRQDPGLGLRLIYFSYDVKMKEKGDIPEGYSVSREKKERFSLILESASTNQTSMYLCASRPQGRETQYFGPGTRLLVL.